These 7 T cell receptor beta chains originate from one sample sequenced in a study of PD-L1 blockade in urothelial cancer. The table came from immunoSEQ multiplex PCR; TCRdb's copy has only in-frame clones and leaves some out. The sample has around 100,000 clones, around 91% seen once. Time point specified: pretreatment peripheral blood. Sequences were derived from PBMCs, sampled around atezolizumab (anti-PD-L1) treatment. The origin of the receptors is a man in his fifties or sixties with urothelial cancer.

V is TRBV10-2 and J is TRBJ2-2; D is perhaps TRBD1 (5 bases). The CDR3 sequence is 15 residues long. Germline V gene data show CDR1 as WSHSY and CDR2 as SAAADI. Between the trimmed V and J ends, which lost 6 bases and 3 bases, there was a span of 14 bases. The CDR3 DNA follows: TGCGCCAGCAGATTGGACACTGGCGACACCGGGGAGCTGTTTTTT. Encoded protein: CASRLDTGDTGELFF.

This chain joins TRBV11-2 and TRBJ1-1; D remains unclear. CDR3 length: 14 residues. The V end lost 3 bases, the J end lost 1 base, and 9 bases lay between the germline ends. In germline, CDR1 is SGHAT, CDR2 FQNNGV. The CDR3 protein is CASSFNQKNTEAFF. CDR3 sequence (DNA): TGTGCCAGCAGCTTTAACCAGAAGAACACTGAAGCTTTCTTT.

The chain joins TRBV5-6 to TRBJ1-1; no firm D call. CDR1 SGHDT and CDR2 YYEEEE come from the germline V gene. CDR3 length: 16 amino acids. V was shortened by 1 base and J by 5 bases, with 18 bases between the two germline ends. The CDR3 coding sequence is TGTGCCAGCAGCTTGCGTAGGAGTGGAGGAGGAACTGAAGCTTTCTTT. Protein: CASSLRRSGGGTEAFF. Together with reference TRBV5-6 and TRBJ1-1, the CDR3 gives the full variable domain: DAGVTQSPTHLIKTRGQQVTLRCSPKSGHDTVSWYQQALGQGPQFIFQYYEEEERQRGNFPDRFSGHQFPNYSSELNVNALLLGDSALYLCASSLRRSGGGTEAFFGQGTRLTVV.

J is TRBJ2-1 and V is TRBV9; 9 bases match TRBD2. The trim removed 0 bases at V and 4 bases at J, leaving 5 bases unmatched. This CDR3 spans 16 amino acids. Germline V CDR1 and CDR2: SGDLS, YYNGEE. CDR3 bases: TGTGCCAGCAGCGTAGACGCGCGGGAGGGATACAATGAGCAGTTCTTC. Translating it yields CASSVDAREGYNEQFF.

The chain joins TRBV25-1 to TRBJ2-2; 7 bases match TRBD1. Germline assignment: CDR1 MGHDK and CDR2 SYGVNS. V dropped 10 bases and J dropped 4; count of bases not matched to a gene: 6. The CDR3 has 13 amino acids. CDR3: CATSGQITGELFF. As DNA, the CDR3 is TGTGCCACCTCGGGACAGATCACCGGGGAGCTGTTTTTT.

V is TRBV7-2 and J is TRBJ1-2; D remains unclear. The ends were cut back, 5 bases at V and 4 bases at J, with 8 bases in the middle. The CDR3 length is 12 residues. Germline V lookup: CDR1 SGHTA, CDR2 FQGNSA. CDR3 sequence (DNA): TGTGCCAGCAGCAGGGAGATCTATGGCTACACCTTC. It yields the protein CASSREIYGYTF.

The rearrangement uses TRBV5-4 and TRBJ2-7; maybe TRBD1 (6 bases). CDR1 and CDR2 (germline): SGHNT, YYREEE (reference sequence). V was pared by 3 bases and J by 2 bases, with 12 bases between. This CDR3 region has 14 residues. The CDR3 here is CASSSTGTPYEQYF. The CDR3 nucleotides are TGTGCCAGCAGCTCGACAGGCACCCCCTACGAGCAGTACTTC.